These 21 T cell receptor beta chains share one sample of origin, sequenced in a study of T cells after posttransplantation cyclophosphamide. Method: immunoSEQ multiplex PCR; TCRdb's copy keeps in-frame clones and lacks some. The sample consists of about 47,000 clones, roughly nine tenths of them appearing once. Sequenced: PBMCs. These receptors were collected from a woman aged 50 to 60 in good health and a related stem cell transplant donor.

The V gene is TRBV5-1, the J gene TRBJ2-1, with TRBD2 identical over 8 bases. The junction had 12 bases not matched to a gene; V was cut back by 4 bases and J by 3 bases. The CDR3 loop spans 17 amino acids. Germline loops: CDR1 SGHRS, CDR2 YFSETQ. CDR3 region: CASSPGLGGGSYNEQFF. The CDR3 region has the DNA TGCGCCAGCAGCCCCGGACTGGGCGGGGGGAGCTACAATGAGCAGTTCTTC.

The CDR3 spells CASTKSGIAAYEQYF. The CDR3 DNA is TGTGCCAGCACCAAAAGCGGGATAGCAGCCTACGAGCAGTACTTC. This chain connects TRBV7-2 to TRBJ2-7, with 7 positions matching TRBD2. CDR1 SGHTA and CDR2 FQGNSA come from the germline V gene. The ends lost 7 bases at V and 2 bases at J; junction bases unmatched: 11. The CDR3 is made up of 15 amino acids.

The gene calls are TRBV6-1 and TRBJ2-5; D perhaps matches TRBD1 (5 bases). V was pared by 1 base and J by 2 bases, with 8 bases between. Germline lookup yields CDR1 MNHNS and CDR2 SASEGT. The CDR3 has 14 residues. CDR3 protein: CASSEGRQQETQYF. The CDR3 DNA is TGTGCCAGCAGTGAAGGTCGACAGCAAGAGACCCAGTACTTC.

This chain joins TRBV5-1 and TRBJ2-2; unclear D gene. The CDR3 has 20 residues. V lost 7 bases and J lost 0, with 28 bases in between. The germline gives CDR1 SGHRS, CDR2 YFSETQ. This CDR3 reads CASGFPGPSALKANTGELFF. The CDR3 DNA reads TGCGCCAGCGGTTTCCCGGGTCCTTCTGCATTGAAAGCGAACACCGGGGAGCTGTTTTTT.

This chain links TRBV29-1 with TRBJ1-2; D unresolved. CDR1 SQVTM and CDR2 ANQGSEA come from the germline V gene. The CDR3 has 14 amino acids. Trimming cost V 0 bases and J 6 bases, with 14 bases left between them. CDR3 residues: CSVEDRATGDGYTF. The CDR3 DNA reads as TGCAGCGTTGAAGATCGGGCGACCGGGGATGGCTACACCTTC.

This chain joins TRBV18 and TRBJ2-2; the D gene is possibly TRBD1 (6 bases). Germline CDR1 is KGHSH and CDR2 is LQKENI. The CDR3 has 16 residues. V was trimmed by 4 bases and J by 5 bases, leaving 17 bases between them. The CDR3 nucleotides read TGTGCCAGCTCACAGGCAGGGGCCTTCGGTACCGGGGAGCTGTTTTTT. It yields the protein CASSQAGAFGTGELFF.

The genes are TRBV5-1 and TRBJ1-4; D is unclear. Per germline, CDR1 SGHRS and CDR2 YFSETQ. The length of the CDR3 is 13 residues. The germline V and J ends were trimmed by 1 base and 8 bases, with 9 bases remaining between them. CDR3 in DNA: TGCGCCAGCAGCTTGTTGACCGGGGAAAAACTGTTTTTT. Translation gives CASSLLTGEKLFF.

The CDR3 DNA follows: TGTGCCAGTAGTAATGGACTTTACGAGCAGTACTTC. Its protein product is CASSNGLYEQYF. The rearrangement joins TRBV19 to TRBJ2-7; D is possibly TRBD2 (5 bases). Germline V lookup: CDR1 LNHDA, CDR2 SQIVND (reference sequence). V was pared by 4 bases and J by 4 bases, with 8 bases between. The CDR3 is 12 amino acids.

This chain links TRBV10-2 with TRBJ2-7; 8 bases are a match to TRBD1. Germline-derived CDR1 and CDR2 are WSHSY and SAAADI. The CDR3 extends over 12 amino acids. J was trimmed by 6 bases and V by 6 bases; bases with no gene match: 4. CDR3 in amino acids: CASSLTGGEQYF. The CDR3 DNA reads TGCGCCAGCAGCCTCACAGGGGGCGAGCAGTACTTC.

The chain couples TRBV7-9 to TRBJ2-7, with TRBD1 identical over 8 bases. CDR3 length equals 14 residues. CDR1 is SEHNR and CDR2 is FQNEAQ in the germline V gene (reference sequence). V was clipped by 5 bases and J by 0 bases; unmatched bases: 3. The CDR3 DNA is TGTGCCAGCAGCCGGACAGGGAGCTCCTACGAGCAGTACTTC. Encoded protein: CASSRTGSSYEQYF.

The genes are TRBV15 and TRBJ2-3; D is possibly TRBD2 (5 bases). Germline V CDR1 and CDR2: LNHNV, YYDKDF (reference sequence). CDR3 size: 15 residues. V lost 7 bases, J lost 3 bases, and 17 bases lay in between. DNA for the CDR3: TGTGCCACCAAAAAGGGAGTAGAGGTAACAGATACGCAGTATTTT. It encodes CATKKGVEVTDTQYF.

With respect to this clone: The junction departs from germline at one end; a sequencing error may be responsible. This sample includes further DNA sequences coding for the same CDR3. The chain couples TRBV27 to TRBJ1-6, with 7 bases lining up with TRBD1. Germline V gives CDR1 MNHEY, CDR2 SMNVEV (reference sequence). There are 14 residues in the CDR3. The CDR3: CASRLGTDNSPLHF. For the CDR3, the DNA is TGTGCCAGCAGATTGGGGACAGATAATTCCCCCCTCCACTTT.

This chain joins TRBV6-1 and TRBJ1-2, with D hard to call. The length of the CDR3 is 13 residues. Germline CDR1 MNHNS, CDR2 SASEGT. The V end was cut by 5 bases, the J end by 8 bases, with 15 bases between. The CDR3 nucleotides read TGTGCCAGCAGTTCCCTAGCCGGAGGGGGCTACACCTTC. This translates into CASSSLAGGGYTF.

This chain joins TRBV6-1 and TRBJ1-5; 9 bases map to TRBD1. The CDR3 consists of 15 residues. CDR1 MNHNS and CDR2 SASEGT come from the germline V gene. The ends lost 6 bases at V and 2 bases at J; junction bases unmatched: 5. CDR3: CASSDRGLGNQPQHF. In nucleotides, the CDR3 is TGTGCCAGCAGCGACAGGGGGTTGGGCAATCAGCCCCAGCATTTT.

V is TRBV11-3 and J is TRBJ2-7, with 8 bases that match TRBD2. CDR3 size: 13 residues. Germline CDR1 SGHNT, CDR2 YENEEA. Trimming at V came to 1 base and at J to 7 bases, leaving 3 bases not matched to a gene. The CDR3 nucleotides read TGTGCCAGCAGCTTAGCGGTAGCGGGGGAGCAGTACTTC. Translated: CASSLAVAGEQYF.

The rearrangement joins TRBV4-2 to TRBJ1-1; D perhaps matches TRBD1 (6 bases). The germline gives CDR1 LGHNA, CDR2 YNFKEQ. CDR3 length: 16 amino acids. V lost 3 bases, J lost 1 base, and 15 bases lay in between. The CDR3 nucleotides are TGTGCCAGCAGCCATATCGAAGGGGGTGGGAACACTGAAGCTTTCTTT. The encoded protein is CASSHIEGGGNTEAFF.

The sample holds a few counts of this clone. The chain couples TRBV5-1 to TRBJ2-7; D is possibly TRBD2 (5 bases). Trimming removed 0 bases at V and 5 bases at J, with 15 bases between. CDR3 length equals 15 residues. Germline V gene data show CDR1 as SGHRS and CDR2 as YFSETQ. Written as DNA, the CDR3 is TGCGCCAGCAGCTTGGCCAAGATGGAGGTAGACGAGCAGTACTTC. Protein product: CASSLAKMEVDEQYF. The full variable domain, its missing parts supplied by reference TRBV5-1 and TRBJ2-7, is KAGVTQTPRYLIKTRGQQVTLSCSPISGHRSVSWYQQTPGQGLQFLFEYFSETQRNKGNFPGRFSGRQFSNSRSEMNVSTLELGDSALYLCASSLAKMEVDEQYFGPGTRLTVT.

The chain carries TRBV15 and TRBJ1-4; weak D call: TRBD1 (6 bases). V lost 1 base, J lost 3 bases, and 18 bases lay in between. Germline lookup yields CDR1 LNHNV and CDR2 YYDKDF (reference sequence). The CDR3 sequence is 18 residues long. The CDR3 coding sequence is TGTGCCACCAGCAGAGGCGCCAGGGGCAAGGGGGCTAATGAAAAACTGTTTTTT. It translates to CATSRGARGKGANEKLFF.

Here the CDR3 DNA reads TGCGCCAGCAGCCGGACAGGGAGAAATTCACCCCTCCACTTT. This gives the protein CASSRTGRNSPLHF. V and J are TRBV5-1 and TRBJ1-6, with 8 bases lining up with TRBD1. The V and J ends lost 4 bases and 7 bases, in that order; junction bases with no gene match: 4. Germline V CDR1 and CDR2: SGHRS, YFSETQ. The CDR3 runs 14 residues.

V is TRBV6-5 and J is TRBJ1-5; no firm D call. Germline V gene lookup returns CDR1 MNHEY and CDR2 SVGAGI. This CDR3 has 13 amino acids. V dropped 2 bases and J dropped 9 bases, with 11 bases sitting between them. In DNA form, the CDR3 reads TGTGCCAGCAGTTACGAGGGCCTAGGGCCCCAGCATTTT. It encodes CASSYEGLGPQHF.

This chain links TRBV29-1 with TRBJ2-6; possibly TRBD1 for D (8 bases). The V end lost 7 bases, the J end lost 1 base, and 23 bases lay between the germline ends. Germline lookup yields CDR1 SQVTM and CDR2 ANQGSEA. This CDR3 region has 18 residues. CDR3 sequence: CSALWGGQGGSGANVLTF. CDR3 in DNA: TGCAGCGCCCTCTGGGGTGGACAGGGAGGGTCTGGGGCCAACGTCCTGACTTTC.